One sample yielded the 3 T cell receptor beta chains listed below, sequenced in a study of regulatory T cells in long-lasting Graves disease (dated by TCRdb to about 2021). Libraries were prepared through multiplex PCR. The sequencer was an Illumina HiSeq 4000. TCR beta libraries were built with iRepertoire HTBI primers and Arm-PCR amplification of CDR3 regions. TCRdb trimmed public reads at Q25 via fastp, called clones via MiXCR and kept in-frame beta chains. Records with the same CDR3 protein are collapsed into one entry carrying the most frequent genes and DNA. Across this sample there are approximately 480,000 distinct CDR3 sequences, with around 15% seen only once. 12% of the sample is held by the ten biggest clonotypes. The label giving this sample's time point can be read as: newly diagnosed GD, antithyroid drugs for less than 3 months. For both TCR sequencing and RNA sequencing, RNA was extracted from PBMCs in TRIzol.

A further study also used this sample, focusing on T cells in Graves' hyperthyroidism and ophthalmopathy.

The sequencing used peripheral blood mononuclear cells (PBMCs), collected at new diagnosis, from a patient treated with antithyroid drugs. All receptors come from a man aged 40-49 years with Graves disease. Donor details come from another sample of the same person, matched by shared clones.

This clonotype showed up many times. This chain joins TRBV3-1 and TRBJ2-1; possible D gene TRBD2, 6 bases. This CDR3 spans 14 amino acids. From germline, CDR1 is LGHDT and CDR2 YNNKEL (reference sequence). Trimming pared 1 base from V and 7 bases from J, leaving 11 bases between. Written as DNA, the CDR3 is TGTGCCAGCAGCCAAGCGATAGCGGTAAATGAGCAGTTCTTC. Encoded protein: CASSQAIAVNEQFF.

This clonotype has a count of ten or more. J is TRBJ2-7 and V is TRBV11-2; tentative D call: TRBD1 (6 bases). Deletions cut 5 bases from V and 4 bases from J, with 9 bases between. CDR3 length: 12 amino acids. CDR1 and CDR2 from the germline V gene are SGHAT and FQNNGV. This CDR3 is CASSRTEYEQYF. The CDR3 coding sequence is TGTGCCAGCAGCCGGACAGAATACGAGCAGTACTTC.

This clonotype was detected ten times or more. This sequence joins TRBV11-1 and TRBJ2-3; 8 bases are shared with TRBD1. The CDR3 runs to 15 residues. V lost 5 bases and J lost 0; bases outside the gene matches: 4. Germline V gene lookup returns CDR1 SGHAT and CDR2 FQDESV (reference sequence). CDR3 DNA sequence: TGTGCCAGCAGCCTGCGACAGGGGAGCACAGATACGCAGTATTTT. Translating gives CASSLRQGSTDTQYF.